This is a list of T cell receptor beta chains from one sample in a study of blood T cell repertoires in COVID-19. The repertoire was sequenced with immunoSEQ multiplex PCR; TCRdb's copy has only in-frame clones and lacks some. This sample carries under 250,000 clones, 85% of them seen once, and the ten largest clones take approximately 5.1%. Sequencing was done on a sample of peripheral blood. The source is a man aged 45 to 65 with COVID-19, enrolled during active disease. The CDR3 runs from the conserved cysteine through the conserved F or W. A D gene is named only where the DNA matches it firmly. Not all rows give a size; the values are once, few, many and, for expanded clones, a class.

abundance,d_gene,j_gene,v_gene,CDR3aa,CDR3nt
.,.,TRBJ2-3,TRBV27,CASSLERSTDTQYF,TGTGCCAGCAGTTTAGAGCGAAGCACAGATACGCAGTATTTT
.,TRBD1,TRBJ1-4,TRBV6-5,CASSPRDRAPEKLFF,TGTGCCAGCAGTCCCCGGGACAGGGCTCCTGAAAAACTGTTTTTT
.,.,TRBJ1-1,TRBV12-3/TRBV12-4,CASSFQKNTEAFF,TGTGCCAGCAGTTTTCAGAAGAACACTGAAGCTTTCTTT
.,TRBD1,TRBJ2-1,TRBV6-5,CASRLQGGREQFF,TGTGCCAGCAGGCTACAGGGGGGACGTGAGCAGTTCTTC
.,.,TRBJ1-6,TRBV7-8,CASSLNARTRGYNSPLHF,TGTGCCAGCAGCTTAAACGCCCGGACCCGGGGGTATAATTCACCCCTCCACTTT
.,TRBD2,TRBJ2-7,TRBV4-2,CASSQVGRGVVSYEQYF,TGTGCCAGCAGCCAAGTCGGGCGGGGGGTGGTCTCCTACGAGCAGTACTTC
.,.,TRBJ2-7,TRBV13,CASLKRTHSYEQYF,TGTGCCAGCCTAAAGCGGACCCACTCCTACGAGCAGTACTTC
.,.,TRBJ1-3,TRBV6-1,CASRIPDRSLTIYF,TGTGCCAGCAGAATACCCGACAGGTCTCTGACCATATATTTT
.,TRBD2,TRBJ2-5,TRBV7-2,CASSLRLAGVLKEGTQYF,TGTGCCAGCAGCCTGCGACTAGCGGGGGTTCTTAAGGAAGGGACCCAGTACTTC
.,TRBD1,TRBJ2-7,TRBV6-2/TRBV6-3,CASSWGQGPLEQYF,TGTGCCAGCAGTTGGGGACAGGGTCCCCTCGAGCAGTACTTC
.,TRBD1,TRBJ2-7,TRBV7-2,CASSAGQGAYEQYF,TGTGCCAGCAGCGCGGGACAGGGGGCCTACGAGCAGTACTTC
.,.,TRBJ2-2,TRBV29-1,CSVQVSGELFF,TGCAGCGTACAGGTGTCCGGGGAGCTGTTTTTT
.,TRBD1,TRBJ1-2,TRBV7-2,CASSLAGTGYGYTF,TGTGCCAGCAGCTTAGCGGGGACAGGGTATGGCTACACCTTC
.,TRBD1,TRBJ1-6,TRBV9,CASSPRTGLNSPLHF,TGTGCCAGCAGCCCACGGACAGGACTAAATTCACCCCTCCACTTT
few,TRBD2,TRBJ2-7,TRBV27,CANRLQRDAYEQYF,TGTGCCAACCGGCTCCAGCGGGATGCCTACGAGCAGTACTTC
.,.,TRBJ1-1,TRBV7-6,CASSQNTEAFF,TGTGCCAGCAGTCAGAACACTGAAGCTTTCTTT
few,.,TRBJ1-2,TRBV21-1,CASSRLQGAAGYGYTF,TGTGCCAGCAGCAGGCTACAGGGGGCTGCGGGGTATGGCTACACCTTC
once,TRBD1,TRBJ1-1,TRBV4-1,CASSQKAGGTTEAFF,TGCGCCAGCAGCCAAAAAGCAGGGGGGACCACTGAAGCTTTCTTT
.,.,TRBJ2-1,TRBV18,CASSLRDSYNEQFF,TGTGCCAGCTCACTCAGGGATTCCTACAATGAGCAGTTCTTC
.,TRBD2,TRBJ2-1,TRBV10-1,CASSDQRGSYNEQFF,TGCGCCAGCAGTGACCAGCGGGGCTCCTACAATGAGCAGTTCTTC
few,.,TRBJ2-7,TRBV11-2,CASSLGQGPYEQYF,TGTGCCAGCAGCTTAGGGCAGGGGCCCTACGAGCAGTACTTC
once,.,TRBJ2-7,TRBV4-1,CASSQGGPTMDEQYF,TGCGCCAGCAGCCAAGGGGGCCCGACGATGGACGAGCAGTACTTC
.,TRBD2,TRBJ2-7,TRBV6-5,CASSHVAGTNYEQYF,TGTGCCAGCAGCCACGTAGCGGGAACTAACTACGAGCAGTACTTC
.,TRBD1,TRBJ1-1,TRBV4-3,CASSQDPRGLVTEAFF,TGCGCCAGCAGCCAAGATCCCAGGGGGCTCGTCACTGAAGCTTTCTTT
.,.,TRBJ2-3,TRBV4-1,CASSQGPGSDTQYF,TGCGCCAGCAGCCAAGGCCCGGGATCAGATACGCAGTATTTT
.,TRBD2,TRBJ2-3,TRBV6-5,CASSYSLAGLSDTQYF,TGTGCCAGCAGTTACTCACTAGCGGGGTTGTCAGATACGCAGTATTTT
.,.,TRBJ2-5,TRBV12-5,CASGPPQGFQETQYF,TGTGCTAGTGGTCCACCGCAGGGGTTCCAAGAGACCCAGTACTTC
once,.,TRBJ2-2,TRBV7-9,CASSPDINYRQHTGELFF,TGTGCCAGCAGCCCTGACATCAATTACAGACAGCACACCGGGGAGCTGTTTTTT
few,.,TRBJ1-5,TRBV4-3,CASSQDQGLGQPQHF,TGCGCCAGCAGCCAAGATCAGGGGCTGGGTCAGCCCCAGCATTTT
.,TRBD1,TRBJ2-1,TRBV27,CASSRDSYFSYNEQFF,TGTGCCAGCAGCCGGGACAGCTATTTCTCCTACAATGAGCAGTTCTTC
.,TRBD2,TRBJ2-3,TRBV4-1,CASSLRGGGGAFTDTQYF,TGCGCCAGCAGCCTGCGGGGAGGCGGGGGGGCCTTCACAGATACGCAGTATTTT
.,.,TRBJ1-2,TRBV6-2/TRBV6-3,CASSHGQPDGYTF,TGTGCCAGCAGTCACGGACAGCCTGATGGCTACACCTTC
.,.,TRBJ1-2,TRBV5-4,CASSVQNYGYTF,TGTGCCAGCAGTGTTCAGAACTATGGCTACACCTTC
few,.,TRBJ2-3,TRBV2,CASTSVADTQYF,TGTGCCAGCACCAGCGTAGCAGATACGCAGTATTTT
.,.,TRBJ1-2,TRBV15,CATSRDRRTDYGYTF,TGTGCCACCAGCAGAGATCGCCGGACAGACTATGGCTACACCTTC
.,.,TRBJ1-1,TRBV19,CARGHGGPGTEAFF,TGTGCCAGGGGGCACGGCGGACCGGGCACTGAAGCTTTCTTT
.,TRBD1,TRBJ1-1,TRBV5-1,CASSRRDRDYLNTEAFF,TGCGCCAGCAGTCGCCGGGACAGGGACTATTTGAACACTGAAGCTTTCTTT
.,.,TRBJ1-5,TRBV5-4,CASSLSGGNQPQHF,TGTGCCAGCAGCTTGTCAGGGGGCAATCAGCCCCAGCATTTT
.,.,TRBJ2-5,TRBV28,CASSPWGGGDQETQYF,TGTGCCAGCAGTCCCTGGGGAGGGGGTGACCAAGAGACCCAGTACTTC
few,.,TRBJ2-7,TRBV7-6,CASTVDREVGEQYF,TGTGCCAGCACCGTTGACAGGGAGGTTGGAGAGCAGTACTTC
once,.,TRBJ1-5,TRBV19,CASSARQNNQPQHF,TGTGCCAGTAGTGCCCGACAGAACAATCAGCCCCAGCATTTT
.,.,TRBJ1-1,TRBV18,CASSPPVTNTEAFF,TGTGCCAGCTCACCACCGGTCACAAACACTGAAGCTTTCTTT
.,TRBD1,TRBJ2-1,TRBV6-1,CASSEYRDRWDEQFF,TGTGCCAGCAGTGAATACAGGGACAGGTGGGATGAGCAGTTCTTC
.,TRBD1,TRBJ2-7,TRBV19,CASSGQGRSYEQYF,TGTGCCAGTAGTGGACAGGGCAGGTCCTACGAGCAGTACTTC
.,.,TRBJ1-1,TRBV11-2,CASSTRQNTEAFF,TGTGCCAGCAGCACGAGACAGAACACTGAAGCTTTCTTT
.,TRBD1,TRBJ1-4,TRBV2,CATKGWTGSNEKLFF,TGTGCAACCAAGGGCTGGACAGGGTCAAATGAAAAACTGTTTTTT
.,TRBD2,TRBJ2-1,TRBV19,CASSMVSGGNEQFF,TGTGCCAGTAGTATGGTTAGCGGGGGGAATGAGCAGTTCTTC
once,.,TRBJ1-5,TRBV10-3,CAISDRVGDSNQPQHF,TGTGCCATCAGTGACAGGGTGGGTGATAGCAATCAGCCCCAGCATTTT
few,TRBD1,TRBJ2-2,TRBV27,CASSLPPGQGTGELFF,TGTGCCAGCAGTTTGCCACCGGGACAGGGGACCGGGGAGCTGTTTTTT
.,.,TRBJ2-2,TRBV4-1,CASSPRVPYPHTGELFF,TGCGCCAGCAGCCCCCGGGTGCCCTACCCCCACACCGGGGAGCTGTTTTTT
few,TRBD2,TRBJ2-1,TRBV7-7,CASSSGLAGNNEQFF,TGTGCTAGCAGCTCGGGACTAGCGGGGAACAATGAGCAGTTCTTC
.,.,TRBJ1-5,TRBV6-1,CASSEVQANQPQHF,TGTGCCAGCAGTGAAGTACAGGCAAATCAGCCCCAGCATTTT